These 22 T cell receptor beta chains originate from one sample sequenced in a study of blood T cells in healthy people across ages. A J-beta primer mix and a sample-barcoded 5' primer were used in a second PCR of about 7 to 12 cycles. Using its own MiXCR run on the 5' RACE reads, TCRdb lists one record per CDR3 protein. The sample lists about 800,000 distinct CDR3 sequences; 20% to 25% were seen once. The data also belong to a second study, concerning T cells of mothers and their children.

What was sequenced was blood. The receptors originated from a boy younger than 18 in good health.

This chain connects TRBV5-4 to TRBJ2-4, with D perhaps matching TRBD2 (5 bases). The CDR3 consists of 16 residues. Per germline, CDR1 SGHNT and CDR2 YYREEE (reference sequence). The V end was cut by 7 bases, the J end by 1 base, with 18 bases between. Here the CDR3 DNA reads TGTGCCAGCCGTGATGGGAGTGGGTCGGCCAAAAACATTCAGTACTTC. Translated, it gives CASRDGSGSAKNIQYF.

The chain combines TRBV4-3 with TRBJ1-5; TRBD1 agrees at 10 bases. J lost 5 bases, V lost 2 bases, and 3 bases had no gene match. Germline CDR1 is LGHNA and CDR2 is YSLEER. CDR3 size: 15 residues. The CDR3 is CASSQFGQGDQPQHF. As DNA, the CDR3 is TGCGCCAGCAGCCAATTCGGACAGGGGGATCAGCCCCAGCATTTT.

This clonotype was recorded a few times. CDR3 sequence reads: CASSLGGLAGNSYEQYF. In nucleotides, the CDR3 is TGTGCCAGCAGCTTAGGGGGACTAGCGGGGAACTCCTACGAGCAGTACTTC. V usage is TRBV7-8 and J usage is TRBJ2-1, with 13 nucleotides matching TRBD2. The closer fit of TRBJ2-7 to the DNA end suggests the J call may be wrong. CDR1 SGHVS and CDR2 FQNEAQ come from the germline V gene. The CDR3 extends over 17 amino acids.

In its sample, this clonotype was seen a few times. The chain combines TRBV28 with TRBJ2-1, with 11 bases that match TRBD2. Trimming at V came to 3 bases and at J to 6 bases, leaving 10 bases not matched to a gene. The CDR3 loop spans 17 amino acids. The germline V gene encodes CDR1 MDHEN and CDR2 SYDVKM. CDR3: CASSLIIRLAGRNEQFF. The CDR3 DNA reads as TGTGCCAGCAGTTTGATAATCAGACTAGCGGGGCGCAATGAGCAGTTCTTC.

The genes are TRBV6-2 or TRBV6-3 and TRBJ1-6; D not resolved. The V and J ends lost 8 bases and 0 bases respectively, with 8 bases between them. The CDR3 spans 14 residues. The V gene's germline CDR1 is MNHEY and CDR2 SVGEGT. DNA for the CDR3: TGTGCCAGCGTCAAGGACTCCTATAATTCACCCCTCCACTTT. It is translated as CASVKDSYNSPLHF.

This clonotype was seen more than once but under ten times. In DNA form, the CDR3 reads TGCGCCAGCAGCCAAGATCCTGGGGGGCCAAGCTCCTACAATGAGCAGTTCTTC. Residues: CASSQDPGGPSSYNEQFF. The rearrangement uses TRBV4-3 and TRBJ2-1; the D call may be TRBD1 or TRBD2 (6 bases each). This CDR3 spans 18 amino acids. Trimming took off 0 bases at V and 0 bases at J, with 15 bases between the two ends. The germline CDR1 and CDR2 sequences are LGHNA and YSLEER.

The V gene is TRBV7-6, the J gene TRBJ2-5; D gene ambiguous. The DNA matches TRBJ2-1 better at its end, which makes the J call doubtful. This CDR3 is 15 amino acids long. CDR1 and CDR2 from the germline V gene are SGHVS and FNYEAQ. The CDR3 loop reads CSSSLVATGGNEQFF. The DNA for the CDR3 is TGTAGCAGCAGCTTAGTCGCAACCGGTGGGAATGAGCAGTTCTTC.

The chain joins TRBV2 to TRBJ2-2; TRBD1 agrees at 9 bases. This CDR3 comprises 15 residues. Unmatched junction bases numbered 12, after V lost 9 bases and J lost 7 bases. Germline V gene data show CDR1 as SNHLY and CDR2 as FYNNEI. In DNA form, the CDR3 reads TGTGCCAGTGGATGGGACAGGGAGGTTGACGGGGAGCTGTTTTTT. It is translated as CASGWDREVDGELFF.

This clonotype was seen more than once but under ten times. The V and J genes are TRBV7-3 and TRBJ1-1; no definite D call. Per germline, CDR1 SGHTA and CDR2 FQGTGA. The CDR3 loop spans 12 amino acids. V was cut by 5 bases and J by 8 bases, with 12 bases left in between. CDR3 sequence: CASSLLGIEAFF. The CDR3 region has the DNA TGTGCCAGCAGCCTCTTGGGGATCGAAGCTTTCTTT. Full variable domain (rest looked up from reference TRBV7-3 and TRBJ1-1): GAGVSQTPSNKVTEKGKYVELRCDPISGHTALYWYRQSLGQGPEFLIYFQGTGAADDSGLPNDRFFAVRPEGSVSTLKIQRTERGDSAVYLCASSLLGIEAFFGQGTRLTVV.

The rearrangement joins TRBV29-1 to TRBJ2-5; D may correspond to TRBD1 or TRBD2 (7 bases each). The DNA end is more similar to TRBJ2-7, so the J call may be wrong. The V gene's germline CDR1 is SQVTM and CDR2 ANQGSEA. The CDR3 is 13 residues long. The CDR3 DNA follows: TGCAGCGTTGACCCAGGGGGGGGTTACGAGCAGTACTTC. Its protein product is CSVDPGGGYEQYF.

This sequence joins TRBV28 and TRBJ1-1; a possible D gene is TRBD1 (5 bases). The CDR3 loop spans 14 amino acids. V dropped 6 bases and J dropped 1 base, with 12 bases sitting between them. Germline CDR1 is MDHEN and CDR2 is SYDVKM. The CDR3 coding sequence is TGTGCCAGCAGGTCAGGGACTAGGAACACTGAAGCTTTCTTT. Translated, it gives CASRSGTRNTEAFF.

In its sample, this clonotype was seen a few times. V gene TRBV12-5 combines with J gene TRBJ2-3, with D possibly being TRBD2 (5 bases). V lost 11 bases and J 0 bases, leaving 9 bases between the germline ends. The length of the CDR3 is 12 residues. Germline V gene data show CDR1 as LGHNT and CDR2 as FRNRAP. The CDR3 nucleotides are TGTGCTCCTAGCACTAGCACAGATACGCAGTATTTT. Translated: CAPSTSTDTQYF.

The chain combines TRBV12-3 or TRBV12-4 with TRBJ1-2, with 7 bases that match TRBD1. The V and J ends lost 3 bases and 5 bases, in that order; junction bases with no gene match: 6. This CDR3 is built from 14 residues. This CDR3 reads CASSFAGTAYGYTF. In DNA, the CDR3 is TGTGCCAGCAGTTTTGCCGGGACAGCTTATGGCTACACCTTC.

This clonotype was counted only a few times. The rearrangement links TRBV29-1 to TRBJ2-7; a weak D match, TRBD2 (5 bases). The germline V gene encodes CDR1 SQVTM and CDR2 ANQGSEA. This CDR3 spans 12 amino acids. CDR3 protein: CSFQGLHVEQYF. The DNA for the CDR3 is TGCAGTTTCCAAGGACTCCACGTCGAGCAGTACTTC.

This clonotype was seen a few times. This chain uses TRBV12-3 or TRBV12-4 with TRBJ2-5; a weak D match, TRBD2 (6 bases). The J call is in doubt because the DNA end fits TRBJ2-7 better. This CDR3 is built from 15 residues. The CDR3 region is CASSLVGSGSYEQYF. For the CDR3, the DNA is TGTGCCAGCAGTTTAGTAGGTAGCGGCTCCTACGAGCAGTACTTC.

Details on this clonotype: A read error may be the cause here, since a much bigger clone is one base away. The rearrangement joins TRBV6-4 to TRBJ2-6, with TRBD2 matching over 8 bases. There are 15 residues in the CDR3. Germline V lookup: CDR1 MRHNA, CDR2 SNTAGT. The CDR3 DNA is TGTACCAGCAGTGACGGGGGGGAGGGGGCCAACGTCCTGACTTTC. It specifies CTSSDGGEGANVLTF.

This clonotype showed up just a few times. CDR3 nucleotide sequence: TGTGCCAGCAGTTATCCGGGCGGGGGGGCCCTGGAGACCCAGTACTTC. It specifies CASSYPGGGALETQYF. The chain joins TRBV2 to TRBJ2-5; 9 bases are a match to TRBD2. Germline assignment: CDR1 SNHLY and CDR2 FYNNEI. V trimming: 5 bases; J trimming: 5 bases; junction bases outside the gene matches: 12. This CDR3 contains 16 residues.

In the case of this clonotype: Compared with germline, one end of the junction differs, possibly owing to a read error. The chain is built from TRBV7-6 and TRBJ1-4, with D uncertain. Germline CDR1 is SGHVS and CDR2 is FNYEAQ. The CDR3 spans 14 residues. Here the CDR3 reads CASSTPRAGEKLFF. In nucleotides, the CDR3 is TGCGCCAGCAGCACCCCTAGGGCGGGTGAAAAACTGTTTTTT. The variable domain in full, with the rest retrieved from reference TRBV7-6 and TRBJ1-4, is GAGVSQSPRYKVTKRGQDVALRCDPISGHVSLYWYRQALGQGPEFLTYFNYEAQQDKSGLPNDRFSAERPEGSISTLTIQRTEQRDSAMYRCASSTPRAGEKLFFGSGTQLSVL.

The chain is built from TRBV5-1 and TRBJ2-7; tentatively, D is TRBD1 (6 bases). The CDR3 is 12 residues long. Trimming cost V 2 bases and J 11 bases, with 14 bases left between them. In germline, CDR1 is SGHRS, CDR2 YFSETQ. Written as DNA, the CDR3 is TGCGCCAGCAGCTTCTACAGGGCCCATAAGTACTTC. Its protein product is CASSFYRAHKYF.

This clonotype came up a few times. The genes are TRBV29-1 and TRBJ2-1, with a tentative D call TRBD2 (5 bases). Germline values: CDR1 SQVTM, CDR2 ANQGSEA. V gave up 3 bases and J gave up 7 bases, with 10 bases separating them. The CDR3 extends over 12 amino acids. Written as DNA, the CDR3 is TGCAGCGTTGACATTCGGGGTAATGAGCAGTTCTTC. Translation: CSVDIRGNEQFF.

The chain joins TRBV7-3 to TRBJ1-1; TRBD1 aligns across 8 bases. This CDR3 is 13 amino acids long. Unmatched junction bases numbered 8, after V lost 5 bases and J lost 9 bases. Germline V gives CDR1 SGHTA, CDR2 FQGTGA. DNA of the CDR3: TGTGCCAGCAGCATACAAAGGACAGGGCAAGCTTTCTTT. Encoded protein: CASSIQRTGQAFF.

This clonotype has only a few counts. The chain has TRBV29-1 and TRBJ2-5, with D perhaps TRBD1 (5 bases). Judging by the DNA end, TRBJ2-7 fits better; the J call may be wrong. Germline loops: CDR1 SQVTM, CDR2 ANQGSEA. The CDR3 has 11 amino acids. CDR3 nucleotide sequence: TGCAGCGTTTCCAGGGATTACGAGCAGTACTTC. It specifies CSVSRDYEQYF.